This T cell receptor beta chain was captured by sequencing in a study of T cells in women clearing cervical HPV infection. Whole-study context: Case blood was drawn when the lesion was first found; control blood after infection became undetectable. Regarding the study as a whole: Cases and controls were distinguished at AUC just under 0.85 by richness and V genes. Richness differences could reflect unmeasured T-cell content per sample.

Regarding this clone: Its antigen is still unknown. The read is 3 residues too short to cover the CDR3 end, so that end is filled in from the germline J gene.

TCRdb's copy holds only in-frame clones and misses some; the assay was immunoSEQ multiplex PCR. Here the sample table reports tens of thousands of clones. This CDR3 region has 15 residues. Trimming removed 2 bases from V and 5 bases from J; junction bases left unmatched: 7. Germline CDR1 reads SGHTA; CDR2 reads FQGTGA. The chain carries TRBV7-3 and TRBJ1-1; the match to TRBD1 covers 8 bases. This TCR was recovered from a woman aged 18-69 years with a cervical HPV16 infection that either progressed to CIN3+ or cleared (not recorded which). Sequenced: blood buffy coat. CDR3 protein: CASSLWGDRGTEAFF. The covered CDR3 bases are TGTGCCAGCAGCTTATGGGGTGACAGGGGAACTGAA.